The 11 T cell receptor beta chains below come from one sample, sequenced in a study of T cell responses to AZD1222 COVID-19 vaccine. Profiled with immunoSEQ multiplex PCR; TCRdb holds only in-frame clones, not every one. Of roughly 89,000 clones detected, around nine tenths appear once; the ten largest clones hold 4.7%. This specimen consisted of peripheral blood, obtained on day 0 of MenACWY control vaccination. The origin of the receptors is an adult in good health.

CDR3 DNA sequence: TGTGCCAGCAGTTACTCGGCAGCGGGTAATTCACCCCTCCACTTT. Protein: CASSYSAAGNSPLHF. The chain couples TRBV6-5 to TRBJ1-6; the D is unclear. The CDR3 covers 15 residues. V was clipped by 0 bases and J by 6 bases, with 9 bases between them. Germline V gives CDR1 MNHEY, CDR2 SVGAGI.

V gene TRBV10-3 combines with J gene TRBJ1-2; D is undetermined. Germline CDR1 ENHRY, CDR2 SYGVKD. V lost 7 bases to trimming and J lost 5 bases, with 14 bases between them. The CDR3 is 13 amino acids. CDR3 region: CAITGPSEYGYTF. DNA for the CDR3: TGTGCCATCACCGGCCCCTCAGAATATGGCTACACCTTC.

This sequence joins TRBV4-1 and TRBJ2-4; either TRBD1 or TRBD2 may supply D (5 bases each). Germline CDR1 reads MGHRA; CDR2 reads YSYEKL. This CDR3 comprises 20 residues. The V end was cut by 0 bases, the J end by 3 bases, with 24 bases between. CDR3 residues: CASSQDPLNPLGRGKNIQYF. CDR3 nucleotide sequence: TGCGCCAGCAGCCAAGATCCTCTTAATCCGCTGGGACGCGGCAAAAACATTCAGTACTTC.

The chain links TRBV28 to TRBJ1-2, with D possibly TRBD1 on 5 matching bases. The germline V gene has CDR1 MDHEN and CDR2 SYDVKM. The CDR3 covers 14 residues. V was shortened by 5 bases and J by 6 bases, with 16 bases between the two germline ends. The CDR3 sequence: CASSPSFQGDGYTF. The CDR3 coding sequence is TGTGCCAGCAGTCCCAGCTTCCAGGGTGATGGCTACACCTTC.

This clone was seen once. V is TRBV11-3 and J is TRBJ2-1, with D perhaps given as TRBD1 or TRBD2 (5 bases each). V gave up 1 base and J gave up 5 bases, with 12 bases separating them. CDR1 and CDR2 (germline): SGHNT, YENEEA. This CDR3 has 15 amino acids. The DNA for the CDR3 is TGTGCCAGCAGCTTAGCCGCCGGGACCGACAATGAGCAGTTCTTC. Its translation is CASSLAAGTDNEQFF.

The CDR3 here is CASSHGTKNNEQFF. CDR3 bases: TGTGCCAGCAGTCACGGGACGAAAAACAATGAGCAGTTCTTC. V gene TRBV27 combines with J gene TRBJ2-1; the D gene could be TRBD1 or TRBD2 (5 bases each). The germline gives CDR1 MNHEY, CDR2 SMNVEV (reference sequence). There are 14 residues in the CDR3. Trimming stripped 5 bases from V and 5 bases from J, with 13 bases between.

The chain is built from TRBV27 and TRBJ2-3, with a weak D call TRBD2 (6 bases). The CDR3 spans 16 residues. Germline lookup yields CDR1 MNHEY and CDR2 SMNVEV (reference sequence). Trimming cost V 2 bases and J 1 base, with 13 bases left between them. The CDR3 nucleotides read TGTGCCAGCAGTTTACTGCGGGCTAGCGGCACAGATACGCAGTATTTT. It yields the protein CASSLLRASGTDTQYF.

This clone was recorded only once. V is TRBV4-3 and J is TRBJ2-7; 8 bases align to TRBD2. From germline, CDR1 is LGHNA and CDR2 YSLEER. This CDR3 comprises 14 residues. V shed 3 bases and J 2 bases; nucleotides not matched to a gene: 3. CDR3 region: CASSHREGAYEQYF. The CDR3 region has the DNA TGCGCCAGCAGCCATCGGGAGGGGGCCTACGAGCAGTACTTC.

The chain links TRBV9 to TRBJ2-3, with D unresolved. The germline V gene encodes CDR1 SGDLS and CDR2 YYNGEE. V was trimmed by 0 bases and J by 0 bases, leaving 8 bases between them. The CDR3 extends over 15 amino acids. The CDR3 coding sequence is TGTGCCAGCAGCGTAGGGATATTAAGCACAGATACGCAGTATTTT. This encodes CASSVGILSTDTQYF.

The chain combines TRBV27 with TRBJ2-7, with unresolved D. This CDR3 contains 13 residues. Trimming cost V 6 bases and J 5 bases, with 14 bases left between them. Germline V gene sequence: CDR1 MNHEY, CDR2 SMNVEV (reference sequence). The CDR3 DNA sequence: TGTGCCAGCAGAGTGAAGGGCCCCGACGAGCAGTACTTC. Translated: CASRVKGPDEQYF.

The chain carries TRBV7-9 and TRBJ1-6; D is ambiguous. Trimming removed 8 bases at V and 7 bases at J, with 12 bases between. From germline, CDR1 is SEHNR and CDR2 FQNEAQ (reference sequence). This CDR3 spans 13 amino acids. This CDR3 is CASERDSNSPLHF. The CDR3, as DNA: TGTGCCAGCGAAAGGGATAGCAATTCACCCCTCCACTTT.